Listed here is a single T cell receptor beta chain. The V end was cut by 6 bases, the J end by 3 bases, with 21 bases between. The CDR3 loop spans 16 amino acids. Germline values: CDR1 WSHSY, CDR2 SAAADI. The data were taken from a study of cytomegalovirus exposure and HLA in healthy donors. The PCR had 60 Vbeta and 13 Jbeta primers. Assay: immunoSEQ multiplex PCR; the TCRdb copy retains only in-frame clones and omits some. The sample consists of some 250,000 clones, approximately 82% of them appearing once. The rearrangement links TRBV10-2 to TRBJ2-7, with D perhaps matching TRBD2 (7 bases). The sample comprised PBMCs. This TCR was recovered from a woman aged 60 to 75 in good health and CMV-seropositive. This CDR3 is CASRGGGGREFYEQYF. The CDR3 nucleotides are TGCGCCAGCAGGGGAGGGGGAGGGCGGGAGTTCTACGAGCAGTACTTC.